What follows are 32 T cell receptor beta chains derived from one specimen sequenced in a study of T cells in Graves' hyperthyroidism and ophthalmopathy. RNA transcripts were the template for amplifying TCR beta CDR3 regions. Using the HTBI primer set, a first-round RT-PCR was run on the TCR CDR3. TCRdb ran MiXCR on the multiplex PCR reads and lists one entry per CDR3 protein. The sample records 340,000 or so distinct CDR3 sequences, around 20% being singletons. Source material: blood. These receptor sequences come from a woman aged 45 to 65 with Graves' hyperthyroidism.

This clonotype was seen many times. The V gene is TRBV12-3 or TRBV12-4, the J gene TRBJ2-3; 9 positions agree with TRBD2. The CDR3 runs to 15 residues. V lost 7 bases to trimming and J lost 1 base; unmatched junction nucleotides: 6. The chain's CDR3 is CASTGTSRRTDTQYF. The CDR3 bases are TGTGCCAGCACCGGGACTAGCCGACGCACAGATACGCAGTATTTT.

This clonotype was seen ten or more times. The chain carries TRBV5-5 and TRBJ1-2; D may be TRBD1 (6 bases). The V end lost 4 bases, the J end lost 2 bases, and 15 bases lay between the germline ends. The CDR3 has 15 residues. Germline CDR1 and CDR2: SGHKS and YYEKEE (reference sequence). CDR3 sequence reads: CASSTSLGGNYGYTF. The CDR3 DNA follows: TGTGCCAGCAGCACCAGCCTCGGGGGCAACTATGGCTACACCTTC.

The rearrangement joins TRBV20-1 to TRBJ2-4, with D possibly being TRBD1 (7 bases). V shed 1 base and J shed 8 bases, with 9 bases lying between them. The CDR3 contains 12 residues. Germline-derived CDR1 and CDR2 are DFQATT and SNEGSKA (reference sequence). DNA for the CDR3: TGCAGTGCTAGAGCAGGGGGGTACATTCAGTACTTC. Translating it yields CSARAGGYIQYF.

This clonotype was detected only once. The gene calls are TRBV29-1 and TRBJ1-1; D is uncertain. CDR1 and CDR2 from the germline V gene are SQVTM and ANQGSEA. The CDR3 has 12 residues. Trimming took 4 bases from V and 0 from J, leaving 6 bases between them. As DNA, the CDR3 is TGCAGCGTTGTTCGAGTGAACACTGAAGCTTTCTTT. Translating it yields CSVVRVNTEAFF.

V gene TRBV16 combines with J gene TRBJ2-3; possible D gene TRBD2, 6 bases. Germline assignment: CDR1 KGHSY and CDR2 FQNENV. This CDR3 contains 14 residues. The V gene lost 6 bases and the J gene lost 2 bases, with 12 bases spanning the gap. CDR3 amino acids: CASSQRDFTDTQYF. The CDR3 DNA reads TGTGCCAGCAGTCAGAGGGACTTCACAGATACGCAGTATTTT.

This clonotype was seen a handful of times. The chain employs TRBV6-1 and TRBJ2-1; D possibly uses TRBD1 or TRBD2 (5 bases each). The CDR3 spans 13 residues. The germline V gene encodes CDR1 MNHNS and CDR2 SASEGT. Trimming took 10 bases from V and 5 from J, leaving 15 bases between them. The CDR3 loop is CAIRRGANNEQFF. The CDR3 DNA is TGTGCCATAAGAAGAGGGGCCAACAATGAGCAGTTCTTC.

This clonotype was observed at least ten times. CDR3 sequence: CASSRTQGLSSYNEQFF. DNA for the CDR3: TGTGCCAGTAGTAGGACACAGGGCTTGAGCTCCTACAATGAGCAGTTCTTC. This chain connects TRBV19 to TRBJ2-1; weak D call: TRBD1 (6 bases). The CDR3 runs 17 residues. Germline CDR1 and CDR2: LNHDA and SQIVND (reference sequence). V lost 4 bases and J lost 0, with 16 bases in between. The full variable domain, rest sourced from reference TRBV19 and TRBJ2-1, is DGGITQSPKYLFRKEGQNVTLSCEQNLNHDAMYWYRQDPGQGLRLIYYSQIVNDFQKGDIAEGYSVSREKKESFPLTVTSAQKNPTAFYLCASSRTQGLSSYNEQFFGPGTRLTVL.

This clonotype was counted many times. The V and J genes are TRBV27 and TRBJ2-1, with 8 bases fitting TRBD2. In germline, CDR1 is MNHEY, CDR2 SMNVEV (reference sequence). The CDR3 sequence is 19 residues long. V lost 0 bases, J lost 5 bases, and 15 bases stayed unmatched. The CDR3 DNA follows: TGTGCCAGCAGTTTATCGGGTTTGCTGGGGACTAGGTCGAACAATGAGCAGTTCTTC. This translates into CASSLSGLLGTRSNNEQFF.

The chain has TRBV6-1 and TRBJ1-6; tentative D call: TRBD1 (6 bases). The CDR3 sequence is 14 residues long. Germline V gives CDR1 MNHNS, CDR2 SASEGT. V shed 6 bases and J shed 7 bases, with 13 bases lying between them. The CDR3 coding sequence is TGTGCCAGCAGGTCACAGGGTGGGAATTCACCCCTCCACTTT. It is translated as CASRSQGGNSPLHF.

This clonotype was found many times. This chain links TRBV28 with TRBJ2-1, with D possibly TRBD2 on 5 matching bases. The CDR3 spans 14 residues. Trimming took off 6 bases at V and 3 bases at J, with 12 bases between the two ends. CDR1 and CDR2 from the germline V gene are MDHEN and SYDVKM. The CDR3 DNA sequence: TGTGCCAGCAGGGACTTGGTTAACTACAATGAGCAGTTCTTC. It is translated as CASRDLVNYNEQFF.

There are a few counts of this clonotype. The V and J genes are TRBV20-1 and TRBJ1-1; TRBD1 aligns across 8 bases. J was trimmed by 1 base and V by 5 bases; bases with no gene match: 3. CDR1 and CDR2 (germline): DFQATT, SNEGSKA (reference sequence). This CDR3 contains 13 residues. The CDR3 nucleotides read TGCAGTGCTCCGACAGGGGCGAACACTGAAGCTTTCTTT. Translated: CSAPTGANTEAFF.

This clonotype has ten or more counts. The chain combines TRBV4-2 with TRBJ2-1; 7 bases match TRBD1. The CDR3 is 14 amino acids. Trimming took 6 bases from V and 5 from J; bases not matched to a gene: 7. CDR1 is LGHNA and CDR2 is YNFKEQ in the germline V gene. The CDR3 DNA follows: TGTGCCAGCAGTAACCGGGACAGCAACAATGAGCAGTTCTTC. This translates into CASSNRDSNNEQFF.

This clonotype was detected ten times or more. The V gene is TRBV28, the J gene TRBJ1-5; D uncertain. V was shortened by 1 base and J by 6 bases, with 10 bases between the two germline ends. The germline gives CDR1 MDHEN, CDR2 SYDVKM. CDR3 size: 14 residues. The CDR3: CASSLFPGLQPQHF. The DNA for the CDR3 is TGTGCCAGCAGTTTATTCCCGGGCCTTCAGCCCCAGCATTTT.

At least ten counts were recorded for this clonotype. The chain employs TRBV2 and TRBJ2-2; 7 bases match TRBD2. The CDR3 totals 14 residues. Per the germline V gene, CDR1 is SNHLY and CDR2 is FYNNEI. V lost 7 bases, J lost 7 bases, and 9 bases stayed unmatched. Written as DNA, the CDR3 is TGTGCCAGCAATCTCAAGCGGGATAGCGGGGAGCTGTTTTTT. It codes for CASNLKRDSGELFF.

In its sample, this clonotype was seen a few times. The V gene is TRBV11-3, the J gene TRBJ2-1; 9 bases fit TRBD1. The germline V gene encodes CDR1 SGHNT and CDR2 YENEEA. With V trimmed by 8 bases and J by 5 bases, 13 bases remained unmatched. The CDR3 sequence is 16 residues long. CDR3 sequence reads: CASRAPGTGTHNEQFF. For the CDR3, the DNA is TGTGCCAGCCGCGCACCCGGGACAGGGACCCACAATGAGCAGTTCTTC.

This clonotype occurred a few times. The DNA for the CDR3 is TGTGCCAGCAGTCGGACAGGGGGTCCGCCCCAGCATTTT. It specifies CASSRTGGPPQHF. V usage is TRBV2 and J usage is TRBJ1-5, with 10 bases aligning to TRBD1. The CDR3 length is 13 residues. The germline V gene encodes CDR1 SNHLY and CDR2 FYNNEI. The ends lost 5 bases at V and 9 bases at J; junction bases unmatched: 4.

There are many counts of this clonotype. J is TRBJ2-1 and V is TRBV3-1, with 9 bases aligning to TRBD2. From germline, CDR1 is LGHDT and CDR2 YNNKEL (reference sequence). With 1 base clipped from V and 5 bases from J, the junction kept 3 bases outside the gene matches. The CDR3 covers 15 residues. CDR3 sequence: CASSQGLAGNNEQFF. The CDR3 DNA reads TGTGCCAGCAGCCAAGGTCTAGCGGGGAACAATGAGCAGTTCTTC.

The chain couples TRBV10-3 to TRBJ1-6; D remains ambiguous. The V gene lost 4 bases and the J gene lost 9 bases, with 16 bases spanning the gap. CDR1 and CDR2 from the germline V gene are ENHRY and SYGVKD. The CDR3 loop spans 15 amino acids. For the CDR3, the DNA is TGTGCCATCAGTGCGGGAGGTCCTCAACTTTCACCCCTCCACTTT. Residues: CAISAGGPQLSPLHF.

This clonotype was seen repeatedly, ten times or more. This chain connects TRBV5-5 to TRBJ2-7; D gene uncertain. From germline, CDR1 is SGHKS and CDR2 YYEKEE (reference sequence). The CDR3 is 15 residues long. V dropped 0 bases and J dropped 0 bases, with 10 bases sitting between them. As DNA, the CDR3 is TGTGCCAGCAGCTTGGGAGCATCTAGCTCCTACGAGCAGTACTTC. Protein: CASSLGASSSYEQYF.

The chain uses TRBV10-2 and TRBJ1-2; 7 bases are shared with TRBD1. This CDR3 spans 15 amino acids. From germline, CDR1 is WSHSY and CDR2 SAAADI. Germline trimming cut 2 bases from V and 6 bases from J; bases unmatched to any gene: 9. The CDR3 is CASSELAQGVNGYTF. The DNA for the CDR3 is TGCGCCAGCAGTGAGCTCGCCCAGGGGGTGAATGGCTACACCTTC.

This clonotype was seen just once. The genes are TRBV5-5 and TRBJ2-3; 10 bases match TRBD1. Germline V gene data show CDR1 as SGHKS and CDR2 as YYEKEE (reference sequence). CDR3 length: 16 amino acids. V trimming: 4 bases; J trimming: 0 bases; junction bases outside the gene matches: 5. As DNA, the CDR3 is TGTGCCAGCAGCACCGGGACAGGGGCTAGCACAGATACGCAGTATTTT. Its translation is CASSTGTGASTDTQYF.

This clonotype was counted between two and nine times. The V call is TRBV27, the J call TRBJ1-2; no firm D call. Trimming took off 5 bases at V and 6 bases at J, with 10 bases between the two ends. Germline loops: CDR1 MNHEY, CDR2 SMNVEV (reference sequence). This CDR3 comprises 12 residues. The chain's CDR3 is CASSESGDGYTF. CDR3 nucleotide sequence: TGTGCCAGCAGTGAATCCGGGGATGGCTACACCTTC.

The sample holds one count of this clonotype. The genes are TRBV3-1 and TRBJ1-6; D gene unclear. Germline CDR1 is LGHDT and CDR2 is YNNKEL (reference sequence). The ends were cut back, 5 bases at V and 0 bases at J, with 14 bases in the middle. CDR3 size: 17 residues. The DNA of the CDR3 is TGTGCCAGCAGCGTGGAAGCGGGAAGCTCCTATAATTCACCCCTCCACTTT. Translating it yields CASSVEAGSSYNSPLHF.

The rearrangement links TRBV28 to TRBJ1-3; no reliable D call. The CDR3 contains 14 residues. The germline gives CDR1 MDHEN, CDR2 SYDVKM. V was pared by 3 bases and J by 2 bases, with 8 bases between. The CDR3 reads CASSLPGAGNTIYF. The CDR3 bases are TGTGCCAGCAGTTTGCCGGGAGCTGGAAACACCATATATTTT.

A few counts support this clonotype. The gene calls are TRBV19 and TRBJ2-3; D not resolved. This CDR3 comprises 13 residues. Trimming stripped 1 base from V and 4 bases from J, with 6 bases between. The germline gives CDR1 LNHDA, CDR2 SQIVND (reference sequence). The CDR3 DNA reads TGTGCCAGTAGTATAGCAATCTCAGATACGCAGTATTTT. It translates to CASSIAISDTQYF.

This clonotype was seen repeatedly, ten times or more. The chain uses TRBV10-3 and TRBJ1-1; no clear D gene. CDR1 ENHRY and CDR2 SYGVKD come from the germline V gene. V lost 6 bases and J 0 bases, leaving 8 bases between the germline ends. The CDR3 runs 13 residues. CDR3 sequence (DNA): TGTGCCATCAGGTCAGACATGAACACTGAAGCTTTCTTT. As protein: CAIRSDMNTEAFF.

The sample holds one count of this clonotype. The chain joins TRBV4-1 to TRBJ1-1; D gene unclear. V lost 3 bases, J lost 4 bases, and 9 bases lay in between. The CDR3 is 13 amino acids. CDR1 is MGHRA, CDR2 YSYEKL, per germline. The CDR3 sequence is CASSQVPLTEAFF. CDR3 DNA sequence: TGCGCCAGCAGCCAGGTACCACTCACTGAAGCTTTCTTT.

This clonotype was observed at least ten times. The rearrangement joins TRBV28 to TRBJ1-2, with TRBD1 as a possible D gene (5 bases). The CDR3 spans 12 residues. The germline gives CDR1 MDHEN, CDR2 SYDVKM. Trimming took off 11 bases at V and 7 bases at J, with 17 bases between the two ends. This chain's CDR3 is CAGSGGAFGYTF. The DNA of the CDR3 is TGTGCCGGCTCGGGAGGGGCTTTTGGCTACACCTTC.

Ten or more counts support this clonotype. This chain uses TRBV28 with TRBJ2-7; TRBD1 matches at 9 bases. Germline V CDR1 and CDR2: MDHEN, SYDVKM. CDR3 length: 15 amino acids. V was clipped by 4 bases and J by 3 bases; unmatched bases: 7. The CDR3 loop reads CASSSTGTGLYEQYF. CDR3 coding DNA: TGTGCCAGCAGTTCGACCGGGACAGGGCTCTACGAGCAGTACTTC. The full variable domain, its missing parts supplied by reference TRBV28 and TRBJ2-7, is DVKVTQSSRYLVKRTGEKVFLECVQDMDHENMFWYRQDPGLGLRLIYFSYDVKMKEKGDIPEGYSVSREKKERFSLILESASTNQTSMYLCASSSTGTGLYEQYFGPGTRLTVT.

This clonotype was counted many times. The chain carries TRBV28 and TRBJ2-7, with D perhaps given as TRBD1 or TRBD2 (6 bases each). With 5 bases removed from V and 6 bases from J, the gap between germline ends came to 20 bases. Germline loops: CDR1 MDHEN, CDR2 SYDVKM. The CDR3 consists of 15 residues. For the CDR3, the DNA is TGTGCCAGCAGTACTCTTGGGGGCGGGGCTGTCGAGCAGTACTTC. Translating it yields CASSTLGGGAVEQYF.

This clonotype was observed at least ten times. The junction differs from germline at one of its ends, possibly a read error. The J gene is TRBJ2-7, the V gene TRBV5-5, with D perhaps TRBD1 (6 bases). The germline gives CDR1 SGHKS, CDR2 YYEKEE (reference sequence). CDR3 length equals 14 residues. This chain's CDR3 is CASSASQGSHEQYF. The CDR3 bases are TGTGCCAGCAGCGCATCACAGGGCTCCCACGAGCAGTACTTC.

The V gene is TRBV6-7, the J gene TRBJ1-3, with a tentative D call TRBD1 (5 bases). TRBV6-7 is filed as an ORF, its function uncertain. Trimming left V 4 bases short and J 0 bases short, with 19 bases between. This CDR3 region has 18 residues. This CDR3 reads CASSLPRDGRVSGNTIYF. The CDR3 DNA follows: TGTGCCAGCAGTTTACCCCGGGACGGAAGAGTCTCTGGAAACACCATATATTTT.